The 14 T cell receptor beta chains below come from one sample, sequenced in a study of shared clonotypes between healthy human individuals. Produced via immunoSEQ multiplex PCR; TCRdb's table is partial and in-frame only. The sample shows 2 million to 2.5 million clones, 85% to 95% of them seen only once. Sequencing used naive CD4+ T cells from PBMCs. Indicated subset: CD45RA+ positively selected. The receptors originated from a man younger than 35 in good health. Some clones in this sample may be carry-over from other donors' samples.

The CDR3 bases are TGTGCCAGCAGCTTAGGAGCATCCCGCGAGCAGTACTTC. It yields the protein CASSLGASREQYF. The V and J genes are TRBV7-9 and TRBJ2-7; the D is unclear. Germline V gene lookup returns CDR1 SEHNR and CDR2 FQNEAQ (reference sequence). The CDR3 sequence is 13 residues long. Trimming removed 1 base at V and 6 bases at J, with 10 bases between.

This rearrangement joins TRBV4-2 to TRBJ2-6, with a tentative D call TRBD1 (5 bases). The CDR3 contains 20 residues. V lost 0 bases to trimming and J lost 0 bases, with 18 bases between them. Germline CDR1 reads LGHNA; CDR2 reads YNFKEQ. The CDR3 here is CASSQEGYGAILSGANVLTF. The DNA for the CDR3 is TGTGCCAGCAGCCAAGAAGGATATGGGGCGATCCTCTCTGGGGCCAACGTCCTGACTTTC.

The V call is TRBV4-1, the J call TRBJ2-1; 11 bases agree with TRBD1. V gave up 3 bases and J gave up 4 bases; unmatched junction bases: 8. This CDR3 contains 17 residues. CDR1 MGHRA and CDR2 YSYEKL come from the germline V gene. The CDR3 bases are TGCGCCAGCAGCCAGAGGGAAGGGACAGGGGGATACAATGAGCAGTTCTTC. Translating gives CASSQREGTGGYNEQFF.

About this clone itself: The CDR3 end shows no conserved phenylalanine or tryptophan, and so a read error is likely. It is unclear where the CDR3 begins or ends on the DNA, so no DNA is shown, and the CDR3 is as TCRdb lists it. The rearrangement joins TRBV4-3 to TRBJ1-1. The CDR3 totals 16 residues, both ends included. Germline CDR1 LGHNA, CDR2 YSLEER. The CDR3 sequence is CASSQGRGGRAYEQYL.

The chain recombines TRBV10-3 with TRBJ1-1, with 8 bases aligning to TRBD1. The CDR3 is 16 amino acids. Losses at the gene ends were 4 bases for V and 0 bases for J; bases not matched to a gene: 7. CDR1 is ENHRY and CDR2 is SYGVKD in the germline V gene. Written as DNA, the CDR3 is TGTGCCATCAGTGGAGGGAGGACAGGGATGAACACTGAAGCTTTCTTT. Encoded protein: CAISGGRTGMNTEAFF.

This sequence joins TRBV5-1 and TRBJ2-5; 9 nucleotides agree with TRBD1. This CDR3 has 17 amino acids. Germline V lookup: CDR1 SGHRS, CDR2 YFSETQ. V trimming: 2 bases; J trimming: 4 bases; junction bases outside the gene matches: 12. This CDR3 is CASSFLAGTGTAETQYF. For the CDR3, the DNA is TGCGCCAGCAGCTTCCTTGCCGGGACAGGGACGGCAGAGACCCAGTACTTC.

The genes are TRBV5-1 and TRBJ1-1, with D maybe TRBD1 (5 bases). V dropped 4 bases and J dropped 0 bases, with 10 bases sitting between them. The CDR3 runs to 14 residues. CDR1 is SGHRS and CDR2 is YFSETQ in the germline V gene. The DNA for the CDR3 is TGCGCCAGCAGCACCAGGGTCATGAACACTGAAGCTTTCTTT. Translating it yields CASSTRVMNTEAFF.

The chain is built from TRBV7-8 and TRBJ2-5; D not resolved. CDR3 length: 14 residues. Trimming took 8 bases from V and 3 from J, leaving 16 bases between them. Germline-derived CDR1 and CDR2 are SGHVS and FQNEAQ. The CDR3 protein is CASLPQRRKETQYF. CDR3 DNA sequence: TGTGCCAGCCTCCCGCAGAGAAGGAAAGAGACCCAGTACTTC.

J is TRBJ2-7 and V is TRBV28, with TRBD1 matching 8 bases. The CDR3 runs to 15 residues. The germline CDR1 and CDR2 sequences are MDHEN and SYDVKM. The V segment lost 7 bases and the J segment 5 bases; nucleotides outside the gene matches: 13. The CDR3 spells CASKPLGTGSHEQYF. In DNA, the CDR3 is TGTGCCAGCAAGCCTCTAGGGACAGGTTCCCACGAGCAGTACTTC. The full variable domain, in which reference TRBV28 and TRBJ2-7 provide the parts outside the CDR3, is DVKVTQSSRYLVKRTGEKVFLECVQDMDHENMFWYRQDPGLGLRLIYFSYDVKMKEKGDIPEGYSVSREKKERFSLILESASTNQTSMYLCASKPLGTGSHEQYFGPGTRLTVT.

The V call is TRBV29-1, the J call TRBJ1-4; D not certain. The CDR3 is 13 amino acids. Germline V lookup: CDR1 SQVTM, CDR2 ANQGSEA. Trimming stripped 7 bases from V and 7 bases from J, with 16 bases between. The CDR3 DNA reads TGCAGCGCCCTGGAGGGCAGAGGTGAAAAACTGTTTTTT. As protein: CSALEGRGEKLFF.

The rearrangement links TRBV9 to TRBJ2-1; 7 nucleotides agree with TRBD1. With V trimmed by 0 bases and J by 7 bases, 10 bases remained unmatched. This CDR3 region has 16 residues. Germline assignment: CDR1 SGDLS and CDR2 YYNGEE. Here the CDR3 reads CASSVGGMTGLNEQFF. The CDR3 nucleotides read TGTGCCAGCAGCGTAGGAGGCATGACAGGGTTAAATGAGCAGTTCTTC.

V is TRBV6-1 and J is TRBJ1-5; D unclear. Germline V lookup: CDR1 MNHNS, CDR2 SASEGT. V was pared by 2 bases and J by 7 bases, with 18 bases between. CDR3 length: 16 amino acids. CDR3 DNA sequence: TGTGCCAGCAGTGAATTTTTTATTGGTCGGGCGCAGCCCCAGCATTTT. Its translation is CASSEFFIGRAQPQHF.

This sequence joins TRBV19 and TRBJ1-2, with 7 bases identical to TRBD1. Unmatched junction bases numbered 8, after V lost 5 bases and J lost 5 bases. Looked up from germline, CDR1 is LNHDA and CDR2 is SQIVND (reference sequence). The CDR3 sequence is 14 residues long. The CDR3, as DNA: TGTGCCAGTAGTGAGGGGGCGCAGAGGTATGGCTACACCTTC. Translated: CASSEGAQRYGYTF.

This clone has only a few counts. This chain links TRBV5-1 with TRBJ1-1, with D uncertain. V dropped 0 bases and J dropped 4 bases, with 13 bases sitting between them. Germline V gene data show CDR1 as SGHRS and CDR2 as YFSETQ. The CDR3 is 15 amino acids. The CDR3: CASSLAETGFTEAFF. The CDR3 DNA reads as TGCGCCAGCAGCTTGGCCGAGACGGGATTCACTGAAGCTTTCTTT.